The 24 T cell receptor beta chains listed next were all sequenced from one sample in a study of CD8 T cells in ankylosing spondylitis. Each CDR3 protein is one row after TCRdb ran MiXCR on the 5' RACE reads. The data contain 250,000 to 300,000 distinct CDR3 sequences, around 20% of them singletons. The sample comprised blood, either unsorted or a sorted T cell fraction (not recorded which). The source is a male donor with ankylosing spondylitis or in good health (not recorded which).

This clonotype has at least ten counts. This rearrangement joins TRBV6-5 to TRBJ2-3; D gene uncertain. Per germline, CDR1 MNHEY and CDR2 SVGAGI. The CDR3 loop spans 14 amino acids. V gave up 0 bases and J gave up 0 bases, with 4 bases separating them. CDR3 amino acids: CASSYSQSTDTQYF. The CDR3 coding sequence is TGTGCCAGCAGTTACTCCCAGAGCACAGATACGCAGTATTTT.

The rearrangement joins TRBV12-3 or TRBV12-4 to TRBJ2-1; 8 bases are shared with TRBD2. The trim removed 3 bases at V and 0 bases at J, leaving 4 bases unmatched. The length of the CDR3 is 16 residues. The CDR3 spells CASSLWRGVSYNEQFF. Written as DNA, the CDR3 is TGTGCCAGCAGTTTGTGGCGGGGGGTCTCCTACAATGAGCAGTTCTTC.

In its sample, this clonotype was seen once. CDR3 sequence reads: CASSPGQGSLQPQHF. The CDR3 DNA follows: TGTGCCAGCAGCCCGGGACAGGGGTCCCTTCAGCCCCAGCATTTT. The J gene is TRBJ1-5, the V gene TRBV7-2; 10 bases align to TRBD1. Losses at the gene ends were 5 bases for V and 6 bases for J; bases not matched to a gene: 7. There are 15 residues in the CDR3. CDR1 is SGHTA, CDR2 FQGNSA, per germline.

The sample holds a few counts of this clonotype. V and J are TRBV7-8 and TRBJ2-3; 8 nucleotides agree with TRBD1. Trimming removed 5 bases from V and 0 bases from J; junction bases left unmatched: 7. Germline CDR1 and CDR2: SGHVS and FQNEAQ. This CDR3 is built from 16 residues. The CDR3 here is CASSAHRGTSTDTQYF. The CDR3 region has the DNA TGTGCCAGCAGCGCGCACAGGGGGACTAGCACAGATACGCAGTATTTT.

This clonotype came up a few times. The V call is TRBV6-1, the J call TRBJ1-1, with TRBD1 matching over 7 bases. V shed 6 bases and J 11 bases; nucleotides not matched to a gene: 15. The CDR3 spans 14 residues. Germline assignment: CDR1 MNHNS and CDR2 SASEGT. The CDR3 nucleotides are TGTGCCAGCAGGGCCCCTGTGCCGCTGGACAGGGCTTTCTTT. Translating gives CASRAPVPLDRAFF.

This clonotype appeared many times. V is TRBV4-1 and J is TRBJ1-2, with TRBD1 as a possible D gene (5 bases). CDR1 and CDR2 (germline): MGHRA, YSYEKL. Trimming took 1 base from V and 1 from J, leaving 7 bases between them. The CDR3 extends over 14 amino acids. CDR3 in DNA: TGCGCCAGCAGCCAAGGGGGCAATAACTATGGCTACACCTTC. Protein product: CASSQGGNNYGYTF.

The V gene is TRBV20-1, the J gene TRBJ1-2; the D gene is possibly TRBD1 (6 bases). Germline lookup yields CDR1 DFQATT and CDR2 SNEGSKA (reference sequence). This CDR3 has 14 amino acids. Between the trimmed V and J ends, which lost 3 bases and 5 bases, there was a span of 16 bases. CDR3 DNA: TGCAGTGCTAGGGGCGTGGGCCAGGGGTATGGCTACACCTTC. Translated: CSARGVGQGYGYTF.

DNA of the CDR3: TGTGCCAGCGCCCTAGGAACGGGGGGGGCCAACGTCCTGACTTTC. It is translated as CASALGTGGANVLTF. The chain is built from TRBV25-1 and TRBJ2-6; the D gene is possibly TRBD2 (5 bases). V was clipped by 8 bases and J by 4 bases, with 15 bases between them. The CDR3 sequence is 15 residues long. Germline CDR1 and CDR2: MGHDK and SYGVNS.

To note about this clonotype: One end of the junction fails to match germline, which may point to a read error. The chain carries TRBV11-2 and TRBJ2-2; weak D call: TRBD1 (6 bases). Germline V gene data show CDR1 as SGHAT and CDR2 as FQNNGV. The length of the CDR3 is 14 residues. The CDR3 loop reads CASTLGGNTGELFF. The CDR3 region has the DNA TGTGCCAGCACCTTAGGGGGAAACACCGGGGAGCTGTTTTTT.

This sequence joins TRBV6-1 and TRBJ1-5, with D maybe TRBD1 (6 bases). The CDR3 is 14 residues long. The germline V and J ends were trimmed by 8 bases and 1 base, with 12 bases remaining between them. In germline, CDR1 is MNHNS, CDR2 SASEGT. Here the CDR3 reads CASGGARSNQPQHF. CDR3 coding DNA: TGTGCCAGCGGGGGCGCGAGGAGCAATCAGCCCCAGCATTTT.

The sample holds a few counts of this clonotype. V and J are TRBV5-6 and TRBJ1-5; no definite D call. The CDR3 consists of 14 residues. Looked up from germline, CDR1 is SGHDT and CDR2 is YYEEEE. V lost 5 bases and J lost 5, with 14 bases in between. The CDR3 here is CASSLRGNYQPQHF. The CDR3 nucleotides are TGTGCCAGCAGTCTTCGGGGTAATTATCAGCCCCAGCATTTT.

The V gene is TRBV2, the J gene TRBJ1-4; possibly TRBD1 for D (5 bases). Germline assignment: CDR1 SNHLY and CDR2 FYNNEI. Deletions cut 7 bases from V and 8 bases from J, with 20 bases between. CDR3 length: 15 residues. CDR3: CASTLEGIAREKLFF. The DNA of the CDR3 is TGTGCCAGCACCCTAGAGGGGATCGCTCGCGAAAAACTGTTTTTT.

This clonotype occurred a few times. The chain carries TRBV12-3 or TRBV12-4 and TRBJ2-1, with 7 bases matching TRBD2. The CDR3 sequence is 15 residues long. With 3 bases clipped from V and 4 bases from J, the junction kept 6 bases outside the gene matches. In nucleotides, the CDR3 is TGTGCCAGCAGTTTCGCGGGAGCGGGTTACAATGAGCAGTTCTTC. Translated, it gives CASSFAGAGYNEQFF.

The table lists this clonotype with many counts. V usage is TRBV5-1 and J usage is TRBJ1-4, with D maybe TRBD1 (5 bases). The CDR3 is 15 amino acids. Per germline, CDR1 SGHRS and CDR2 YFSETQ. The germline V and J ends were trimmed by 2 bases and 3 bases, with 11 bases remaining between them. CDR3 amino acids: CASSLSGMSNEKLFF. CDR3 DNA sequence: TGCGCCAGCAGCTTATCAGGGATGTCTAATGAAAAACTGTTTTTT.

This clonotype has only a few counts. This chain connects TRBV5-1 to TRBJ2-1; unclear D gene. The CDR3 has 14 amino acids. Germline CDR1 reads SGHRS; CDR2 reads YFSETQ. Trimming removed 0 bases from V and 4 bases from J, with 8 bases in between. Written as DNA, the CDR3 is TGCGCCAGCAGCTTGGACGGGTCGTACAATGAGCAGTTCTTC. It is translated as CASSLDGSYNEQFF.

V and J are TRBV3-1 and TRBJ2-3, with D possibly matching TRBD2 (5 bases). CDR3 size: 15 residues. The ends were cut back, 4 bases at V and 2 bases at J, with 13 bases in the middle. Germline V lookup: CDR1 LGHDT, CDR2 YNNKEL (reference sequence). The CDR3 DNA follows: TGTGCCAGCAGCCGTCGTACGGGGAACACAGATACGCAGTATTTT. It codes for CASSRRTGNTDTQYF.

This clonotype was seen a few times. The chain recombines TRBV15 with TRBJ2-7; 7 bases line up with TRBD2. Germline-derived CDR1 and CDR2 are LNHNV and YYDKDF (reference sequence). Losses at the gene ends were 1 base for V and 7 bases for J; bases not matched to a gene: 4. This CDR3 region has 13 residues. The CDR3 spells CATSRVPGGEQYV. CDR3 in DNA: TGTGCCACCAGCAGAGTTCCGGGGGGTGAGCAGTACGTC.

This clonotype was detected only a few times. The genes are TRBV11-2 and TRBJ2-7, with D tentatively TRBD1 (6 bases). Trimming removed 4 bases at V and 3 bases at J, with 13 bases between. This CDR3 spans 14 amino acids. Germline CDR1 and CDR2: SGHAT and FQNNGV. The CDR3 sequence is CASSSIQGFYEQYV. The CDR3 nucleotides read TGTGCCAGCAGCTCCATTCAGGGGTTCTACGAGCAGTACGTC.

This clonotype was counted many times. The CDR3 loop is CSVGDTSNQPQHF. The CDR3 DNA reads TGCAGCGTAGGGGACACTAGCAATCAGCCCCAGCATTTT. The rearrangement joins TRBV29-1 to TRBJ1-5, with D possibly being TRBD1 (6 bases). Trimming shortened V by 6 bases and J by 0 bases, and 9 bases separated the two germline ends. The V gene's germline CDR1 is SQVTM and CDR2 ANQGSEA. The CDR3 is made up of 13 amino acids.

This clonotype was counted a few times. V gene TRBV28 combines with J gene TRBJ2-1; TRBD2 aligns across 9 bases. Germline-derived CDR1 and CDR2 are MDHEN and SYDVKM. The CDR3 runs 15 residues. The ends lost 3 bases at V and 4 bases at J; junction bases unmatched: 4. CDR3 in amino acids: CASSFAGGKYNEQFF. DNA of the CDR3: TGTGCCAGCAGTTTTGCGGGAGGGAAATACAATGAGCAGTTCTTC.

This clonotype was found a few times. V is TRBV6-5 and J is TRBJ2-3; 8 bases are a match to TRBD2. Trimming cost V 0 bases and J 1 base; bases outside gene matches: 3. The CDR3 is made up of 16 amino acids. Germline CDR1 and CDR2: MNHEY and SVGAGI. The CDR3: CASSYSSGGRTDTQYF. The CDR3 coding sequence is TGTGCCAGCAGTTACTCTTCGGGGGGGCGCACAGATACGCAGTATTTT.

Only a few counts were recorded for this clonotype. V usage is TRBV5-6 and J usage is TRBJ2-1; TRBD2 might be the D (5 bases). V lost 4 bases, J lost 8 bases, and 10 bases lay in between. This CDR3 region has 12 residues. From germline, CDR1 is SGHDT and CDR2 YYEEEE. Here the CDR3 reads CASSRLRDEQFF. In DNA, the CDR3 is TGTGCCAGCAGCCGCCTGAGGGATGAGCAGTTCTTC.

The chain recombines TRBV12-3 or TRBV12-4 with TRBJ2-1; 9 bases map to TRBD1. This CDR3 has 15 residues. V was clipped by 1 base and J by 10 bases; unmatched bases: 8. The DNA of the CDR3 is TGTGCCAGCAGTTTAGGTTTGGGACAGGGTCTAGAGCAGTTCTTC. It specifies CASSLGLGQGLEQFF.

This clonotype was counted a few times. The chain uses TRBV6-1 and TRBJ2-7, with 7 bases matching TRBD1. CDR3 length equals 12 residues. Germline CDR1 MNHNS, CDR2 SASEGT. CDR3 protein: CASRNTGVGSDV. For the CDR3, the DNA is TGTGCCAGCAGGAACACAGGGGTAGGCTCCGACGTC.